This TCR beta chain was observed in a study of blood T cell repertoires in COVID-19. Overall study context: Acute and convalescent COVID-19 samples came from the United States, Italy and Spain. T cells, B-cell-depleted T cells, or PBMCs supplied cDNA or gDNA.

This clone was counted only a few times. Data came from immunoSEQ multiplex PCR; TCRdb stores just in-frame clones and leaves some out. The sample carries some 130,000 clones, 78% recorded once. The V and J ends lost 4 bases and 0 bases respectively, with 9 bases between them. This CDR3 is 14 amino acids long. Germline loops: CDR1 SGHRS, CDR2 YFSETQ. The chain has TRBV5-1 and TRBJ2-3; D call uncertain. The receptor's source is a man between 60 and 75 years old who had recovered from COVID-19. The sequenced material came from peripheral blood. The CDR3 coding sequence is TGCGCCAGCAGCCCAAAATCAAGCACAGATACGCAGTATTTT. Its translation: CASSPKSSTDTQYF. Together with reference TRBV5-1 and TRBJ2-3, the CDR3 gives the full variable domain: KAGVTQTPRYLIKTRGQQVTLSCSPISGHRSVSWYQQTPGQGLQFLFEYFSETQRNKGNFPGRFSGRQFSNSRSEMNVSTLELGDSALYLCASSPKSSTDTQYFGPGTRLTVL.